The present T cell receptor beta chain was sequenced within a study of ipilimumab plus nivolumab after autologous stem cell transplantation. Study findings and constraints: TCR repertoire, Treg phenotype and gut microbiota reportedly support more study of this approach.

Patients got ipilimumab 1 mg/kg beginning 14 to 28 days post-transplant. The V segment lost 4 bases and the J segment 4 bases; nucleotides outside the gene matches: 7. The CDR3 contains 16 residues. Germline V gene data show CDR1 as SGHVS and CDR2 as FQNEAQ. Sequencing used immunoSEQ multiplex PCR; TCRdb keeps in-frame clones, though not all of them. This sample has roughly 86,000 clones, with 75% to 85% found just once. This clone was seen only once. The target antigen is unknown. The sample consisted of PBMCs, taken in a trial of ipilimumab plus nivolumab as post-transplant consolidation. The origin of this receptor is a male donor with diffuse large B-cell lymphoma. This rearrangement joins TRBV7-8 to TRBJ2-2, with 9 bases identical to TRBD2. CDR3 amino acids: CASSSQALAGTGELFF. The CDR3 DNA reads TGTGCCAGCAGCTCCCAGGCACTAGCGGGCACCGGGGAGCTGTTTTTT.